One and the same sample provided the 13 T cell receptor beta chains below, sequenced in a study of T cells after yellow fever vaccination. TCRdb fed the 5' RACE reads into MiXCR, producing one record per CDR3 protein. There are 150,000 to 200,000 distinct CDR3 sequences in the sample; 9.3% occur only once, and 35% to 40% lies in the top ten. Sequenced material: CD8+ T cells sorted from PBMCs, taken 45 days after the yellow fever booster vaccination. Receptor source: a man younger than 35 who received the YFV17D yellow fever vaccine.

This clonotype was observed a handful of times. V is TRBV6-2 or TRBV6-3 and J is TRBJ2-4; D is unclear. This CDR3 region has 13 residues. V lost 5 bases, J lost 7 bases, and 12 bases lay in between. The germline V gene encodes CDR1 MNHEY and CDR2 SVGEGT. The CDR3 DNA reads TGTGCCAGCAGTCCGCAGTGGCCGAACATTCAGTACTTC. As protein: CASSPQWPNIQYF.

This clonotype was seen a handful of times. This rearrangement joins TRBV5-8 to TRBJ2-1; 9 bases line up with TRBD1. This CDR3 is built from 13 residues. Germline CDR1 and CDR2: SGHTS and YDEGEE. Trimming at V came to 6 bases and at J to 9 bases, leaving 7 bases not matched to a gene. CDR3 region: CASKGQGRSEQFF. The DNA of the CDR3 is TGTGCCAGCAAGGGACAGGGACGTAGTGAGCAGTTCTTC.

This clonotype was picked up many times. CDR3 protein: CSARDSARGNYGYTF. Written as DNA, the CDR3 is TGCAGTGCTAGAGATTCGGCCAGGGGGAACTATGGCTACACCTTC. The chain is built from TRBV20-1 and TRBJ1-2, with 7 bases lining up with TRBD1. The CDR3 length is 15 residues. CDR1 and CDR2 from the germline V gene are DFQATT and SNEGSKA (reference sequence). V lost 0 bases and J lost 2; bases outside the gene matches: 6.

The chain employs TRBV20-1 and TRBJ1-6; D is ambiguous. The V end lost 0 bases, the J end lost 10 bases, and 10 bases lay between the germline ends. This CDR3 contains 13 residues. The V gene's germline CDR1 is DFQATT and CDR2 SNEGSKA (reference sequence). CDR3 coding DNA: TGCAGTGCTAGAGATGAGAGATCCTCACCCCTCCACTTT. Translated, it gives CSARDERSSPLHF.

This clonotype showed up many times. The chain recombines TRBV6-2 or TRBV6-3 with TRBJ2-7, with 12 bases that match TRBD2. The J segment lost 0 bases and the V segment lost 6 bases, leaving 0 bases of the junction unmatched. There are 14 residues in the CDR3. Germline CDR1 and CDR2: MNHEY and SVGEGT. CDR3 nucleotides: TGTGCCAGCAGGGGACTAGCGGGCTCCTACGAGCAGTACTTC. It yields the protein CASRGLAGSYEQYF.

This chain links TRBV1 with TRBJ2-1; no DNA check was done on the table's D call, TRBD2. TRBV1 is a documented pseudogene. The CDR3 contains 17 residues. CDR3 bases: TGCACCAGCAGCCAAGCTAGCGGGGGGGCCACCTACAATGAGCAGTTCTTC. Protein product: CTSSQASGGATYNEQFF.

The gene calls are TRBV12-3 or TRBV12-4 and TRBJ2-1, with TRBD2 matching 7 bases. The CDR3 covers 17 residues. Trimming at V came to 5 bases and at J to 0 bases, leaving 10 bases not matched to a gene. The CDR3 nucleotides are TGTGCCAGCAGTCCGTCCGGGACTACGAGCTCCTACAATGAGCAGTTCTTC. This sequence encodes CASSPSGTTSSYNEQFF.

CDR3: CASSLTRQETQYF. The CDR3 region has the DNA TGTGCCAGCAGTTTAACTAGACAAGAGACCCAGTACTTC. J is TRBJ2-5 and V is TRBV12-3 or TRBV12-4; possibly TRBD2 for D (5 bases). The CDR3 runs 13 residues. Trimming took 2 bases from V and 2 from J, leaving 6 bases between them.

CDR3 nucleotide sequence: TGTGCCAGCAGTGAAATCAGGGCAGGCACCGGGGAGCTGTTTTTT. It is translated as CASSEIRAGTGELFF. The rearrangement links TRBV2 to TRBJ2-2; D is possibly TRBD1 (5 bases). CDR3 length: 15 amino acids. The V gene's germline CDR1 is SNHLY and CDR2 FYNNEI. V lost 2 bases, J lost 4 bases, and 11 bases lay in between. Full variable domain (missing parts from reference TRBV2 and TRBJ2-2): EPEVTQTPSHQVTQMGQEVILRCVPISNHLYFYWYRQILGQKVEFLVSFYNNEISEKSEIFDDQFSVERPDGSNFTLKIRSTKLEDSAMYFCASSEIRAGTGELFFGEGSRLTVL.

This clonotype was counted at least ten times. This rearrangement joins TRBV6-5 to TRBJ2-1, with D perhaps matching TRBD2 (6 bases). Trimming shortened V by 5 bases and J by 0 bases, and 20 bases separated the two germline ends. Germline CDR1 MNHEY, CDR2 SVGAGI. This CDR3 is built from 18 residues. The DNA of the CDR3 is TGTGCCAGCAGTCCCATCCCCCTGGTCGGGAGCTCCTACAATGAGCAGTTCTTC. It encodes CASSPIPLVGSSYNEQFF.

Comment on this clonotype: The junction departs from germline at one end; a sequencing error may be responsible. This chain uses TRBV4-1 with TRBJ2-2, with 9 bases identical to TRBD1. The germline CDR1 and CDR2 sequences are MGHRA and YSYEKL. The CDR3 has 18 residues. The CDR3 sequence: CAGSQATLGQGKTGELFF. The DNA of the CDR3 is TGCGCCGGCAGCCAAGCTACATTGGGACAGGGAAAAACCGGGGAGCTGTTTTTT.

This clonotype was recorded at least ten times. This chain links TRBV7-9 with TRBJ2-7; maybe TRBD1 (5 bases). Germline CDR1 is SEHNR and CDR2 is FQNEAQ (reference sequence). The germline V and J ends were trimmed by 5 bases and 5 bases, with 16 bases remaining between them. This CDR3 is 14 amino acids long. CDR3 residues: CASSPRQGPNEQYF. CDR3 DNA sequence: TGTGCCAGCAGCCCCCGCCAGGGCCCTAACGAGCAGTACTTC.

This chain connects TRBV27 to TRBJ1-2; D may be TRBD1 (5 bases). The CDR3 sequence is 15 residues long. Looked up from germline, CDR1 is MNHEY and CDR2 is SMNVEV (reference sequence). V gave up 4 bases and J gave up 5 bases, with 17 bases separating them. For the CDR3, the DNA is TGTGCCAGCAGTTACTCAGGGCACCTCCTTTATGGCTACACCTTC. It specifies CASSYSGHLLYGYTF.